A single T cell receptor beta chain is shown here with its context. Its antigen is currently not known. This record comes from a study of cytomegalovirus exposure and HLA in healthy donors (dated by TCRdb to the late 2010s). With respect to the entire study: According to an earlier analysis of a few hundred of the donors, 150 million to 200 million T cells yielded 100 million or so unique TCR beta sequences and less than 300 Gb of sequence data. Roughly 300 gigabases of sequencing data and around 80 million unique TCR sequences made up an early release that covered 500 to 700 HLA-typed donors. Among the roughly 400 genotyped donors, approximately 81% belonged to the genetic ancestry cluster associated with self-reported Caucasian donors. The study aimed to test whether signatures of past pathogen exposure could be identified by cataloging public T cell receptors. The T cell repertoires of about 700 subjects were profiled by immunosequencing and related to cytomegalovirus serostatus. In addition to the first cohort of approximately 670 subjects, a separate validation cohort of over 90 different subjects was used. The study combined high-throughput TCR immunosequencing, statistical association of individual TCRs with disease status, and machine learning to predict cytomegalovirus infection status. A later analysis re-analyzed previously published TCR beta repertoires from 600 to 850 donors and added high-resolution HLA genotyping to study TCR occurrence patterns. Rather than drawing on any new phenotypic data, the later analysis identified candidate immune exposures from TCR beta sequences and the way those sequences occurred across donors. An earlier analysis of 587 of the donors used high-throughput TCR beta sequencing to judge whether each TCR beta V gene segment behaved as functional or pseudogenic. Alongside the repertoire data, information on donor age, sex, ethnicity and CMV serostatus was compiled. Genome-wide SNP genotypes for about 65% of the 666 donors were used in a later genetic analysis, which treated that subset as a discovery cohort. All discovery cohort repertoires had been generated on a single sequencing platform. HLA typing included class I and class II loci at four-digit resolution. The number of typed donors differed by locus: roughly 620-640 for A, B, C, DRB1 and DQB1; approximately 520 for DQA1; 600 to 610 for DPA1; and roughly 450 for DPB1. Four or five DR-DQ haplotypes were handled as single units for association and clustering, since linkage in the cohort was strong. Among about 370 genotyped donors of the cohort, an average of approximately 220,000 unique TCR beta nucleotide sequences was sequenced per donor, of which about 19% were non-productive. Beyond this particular receptor, the publication reports: Linkage disequilibrium might explain the correlated functional status among segregating V segments, but an unknown experimental factor could not be excluded. CMV serostatus was the only immune exposure information available for the cohort. Roughly 17 rarely observed V segments, including chromosome 9 orphons, were excluded from the earlier analysis of about 500 of the donors because counts were too low. Because some donors lacked HLA typing at each locus, the association tests relied only on the typed subset. A further reported finding was that TCR beta sequences accurately predicted the HLA-A and HLA-B alleles for most subjects in the first cohort. Cytomegalovirus status was reported to be diagnosed by the classifier with high specificity and sensitivity in both the original and validation cohorts. When HLA alleles, especially DR and DQ, strongly co-occurred, TCR associations were difficult to assign to individual alleles. Because the 87-base-pair reads could not distinguish some IMGT-functional V segments, including TRBV6-2 and TRBV6-3, those segments were excluded. An association between a missense DCLRE1C variant and V-gene and J-gene trimming of TCR beta chains was found in a later genetic analysis and replicated in an independent cohort. Presence/absence analyses assumed roughly uniform sequencing depth across donors, an assumption that may not hold. In an earlier analysis of some 500 of the donors, most TCR beta V segments appeared in productive rearrangements about 90% or about 30% of the time, broadly matching IMGT annotations. A few of the identified cytomegalovirus-associated TCR beta chains were confirmed in vitro to be specific for cytomegalovirus antigens. According to a later analysis, parvovirus B19, influenza, CMV and Epstein-Barr virus appeared linked to several top co-occurrence clusters. In a later genetic analysis, fewer N-insertions in productive TCRs were reported among donors in an Asian-associated ancestry cluster than the roughly 700-donor mean. A later analysis found that HLA-associated TCR beta chains were more clonally expanded and had lower generation probabilities than equally common non-associated chains. While some public TCRs were present in many individuals, most TCR sequences turned up only very rarely across donors. In a later analysis, most CMV-associated TCR beta chains were found to appear HLA-restricted, with HLA associations seemingly driven largely by CMV exposure. According to a later analysis, TCR association rates differed among HLA loci, with DRB1 alleles showing the most associated TCRs and HLA-C alleles showing the fewest. In this cohort, only TCR beta chains were sequenced, and detectable features were limited by the absence of alpha or paired-chain data. The authors suggested that the approach could potentially be extended to other disease states and immunological phenotypes. The study listed 150 to 200 TCR beta chains as associated with cytomegalovirus. In a later analysis, about 16,000 TCR beta sequences were associated with specific HLA alleles at a false discovery rate of 0.05. A group of highly shared sequence variants was considered likely to be a technical artifact of the sequencing pipeline.

The CDR3 runs 14 amino acids, cysteine and phenylalanine included. The entry retains the CDR3 DNA only, 42 bases that are in frame from base 1. V and J are truncated by 1 base and 6 bases respectively, leaving an intervening sequence of 13 bases. The germline V gene gives CDR1 as MDHEN and CDR2 as SYDVKM. The cohort comprised around 690 healthy bone marrow donors. Cohort members were all nominally healthy when sampled, although unrecorded immune exposures were likely present. The donor was CMV seronegative and was included in the group of hundreds of seronegative cohort members. Each donor provided a peripheral blood sample, and peripheral blood mononuclear cells were used for TCR beta sequencing. Genomic DNA was extracted from the blood cell samples with the Qiagen DNeasy Blood Extraction Kit. The library was generated by the immunoSEQ multiplex PCR assay. For the multiplex PCR, a mixture combining 60 forward primers for TCR Vbeta segments and 13 reverse primers for TCR Jbeta segments was used. Amplification of the CDR3 region of rearranged TCR beta genes was performed with a multiplex PCR assay on genomic DNA. The Illumina HiSeq System was used to sequence the amplified TCR beta libraries as 87-base-pair reads. Concerning the study's data processing: A later analysis counted 65 million to 90 million unique TCR beta chains across the approximately 700 repertoires, and some 11 million of these chains were shared by at least two donors. Raw reads were error-corrected and collapsed into unique sequences with a nearest-neighbor algorithm that merged closely related sequences to remove PCR and sequencing errors. To assign V, D and J gene segments, CDR3 sequences were aligned to IMGT reference sequences. For a sequence to be retained, a match of at least six nucleotides to both a V gene segment and a J gene segment was required. Rearrangements were classified as productive when the CDR3 lacked stop codons and remained in frame with V and J, and all other rearrangements were classified as non-productive. CDR3 was defined according to IMGT convention as the region running from the second conserved V-encoded cysteine to the conserved J-encoded phenylalanine. Sequences without an unambiguous match to a single V gene segment were excluded from the earlier analysis of 450 to 650 of the donors. An earlier analysis of under 750 of the donors called V segments functional above 56.7% productive rearrangements and segregating when the between-donor standard deviation exceeded 5%. A statistical classification framework was developed to diagnose cytomegalovirus status using the catalog of TCR beta chain sequences. V and J gene assignment, in a later analysis, came from comparing TCR nucleotide sequences with IMGT/GENE-DB human TR gene sequences. In a later analysis, CDR3 sequences and most-parsimonious VDJ recombination scenarios were assigned using the TCRdist pipeline. In a later analysis, each TCR beta chain was defined by its CDR3 amino acid sequence together with its V-gene family, and reads lacking a unique V-gene family were excluded. To address suspected cross-contamination and a sequencing artifact, a later analysis removed approximately 600 highly shared, low-generation-probability nucleotide sequences. For each public chain, a later analysis derived a clonal expansion index from normalized ranks of inferred template counts within each repertoire. Generation probabilities in a later analysis came from a VDJ recombination model fitted to out-of-frame rearrangements, and those results were checked against IGoR. In a later analysis, hypergeometric tests were used to score TCR-TCR, TCR-HLA and TCR-CMV co-occurrence, with a repertoire-size bias correction applied to TCR pairs. To estimate false discovery rates, a later analysis permuted the HLA or CMV assignments 20 times. In a later analysis, co-occurring TCRs were grouped using DBSCAN, and TCRdist sequence similarity was added for clustering within HLA-allele-positive subsets. For co-occurrence clustering, repertoires with fewer than 30,000 or more than 120,000 public chains were excluded, along with 5 or 6 repertoires with anomalous nucleotide sharing. Imported from immuneACCESS, the table was reduced by TCRdb to in-frame sequences with V and J called. These copies leave out some clones; in studies compared against another copy, an unresolved V gene accounts for under half, and the cause of the remainder is not known. V, J and clone size were drawn from that table, and D and trimming were deduced from the DNA. The sample table gives 100,000 to 150,000 clones. The ten biggest clones cover approximately 0.99% of the sample.

Input material: PBMCs. This TCR derives from a man younger than 35 in good health and CMV-seronegative. Rearrangement joined TRBV28 to TRBJ2-7, with no confident D gene call. In nucleotide form, the sequence is TGTGCCAGCAGTTTATTGGGCCACTTATTCGAGCAGTACTTC. It translates to CASSLLGHLFEQYF.